The T cell receptor (beta chain) described here comes from a study of T cell repertoires in cytomegalovirus infection. With regard to this clonotype: Its antigen is not identified.

The CDR3 consists of 15 residues. CDR1 is MNHEY and CDR2 is SMNVEV in the germline V gene (reference sequence). The J segment lost 7 bases and the V segment lost 4 bases, leaving 7 bases of the junction unmatched. A single record per CDR3 protein comes from TCRdb applying MiXCR to the reads. The sample lists some 150,000 distinct CDR3 sequences, over 25% occurring once. The origin of this receptor is a human donor in good health (CMV status not recorded). Some clones in this sample may be carry-over from other donors' samples. The sequenced sample was CD8+ T cells from cultured PBMCs, obtained from culture after CMV antigen stimulation. V usage is TRBV27 and J usage is TRBJ2-2, with 9 bases aligning to TRBD1. The CDR3 DNA sequence: TGTGCCAGCAGTTCACGGGACAGGGAGGTCGGGGAGCTGTTTTTT. Amino acids: CASSSRDREVGELFF.